These 32 T cell receptor beta chains came from one sample sequenced in a study of blood T cells in healthy people across ages. It was with a sample-barcoded 5' primer and a J-beta primer mix that a second PCR of roughly 7 to 12 cycles was run. Each CDR3 protein gets one entry after TCRdb re-called the 5' RACE reads with MiXCR. The sample records some 800,000 distinct CDR3 sequences, around two fifths being singletons. Input material: blood. Receptors were obtained from a man aged 55 to 70 in good health.

The V call is TRBV5-1, the J call TRBJ2-2; 7 positions agree with TRBD2. After removal of 7 bases from V and 1 base from J, the junction contained 10 bases not matched to a gene. Germline V gene lookup returns CDR1 SGHRS and CDR2 YFSETQ. This CDR3 spans 16 amino acids. CDR3 nucleotides: TGCGCCAGCGCCTACTTTGCGGGGGAGAACACCGGGGAGCTGTTTTTT. Translating it yields CASAYFAGENTGELFF.

This clonotype came up many times. The genes are TRBV7-3 and TRBJ2-3; D gene unclear. The CDR3 is 14 amino acids. Germline V gives CDR1 SGHTA, CDR2 FQGTGA. The ends were cut back, 1 base at V and 2 bases at J, with 7 bases in the middle. The CDR3 DNA follows: TGTGCCAGCAGCTTAAGTTCCAACACAGATACGCAGTATTTT. Translated: CASSLSSNTDTQYF.

This clonotype was observed at least ten times. The chain uses TRBV20-1 and TRBJ2-5; the D gene is possibly TRBD1 (5 bases). The V and J ends lost 2 bases and 2 bases respectively, with 15 bases between them. The CDR3 covers 15 residues. The germline CDR1 and CDR2 sequences are DFQATT and SNEGSKA (reference sequence). CDR3 loop: CSARIFGPGQETQYF. CDR3 bases: TGCAGTGCTAGAATTTTCGGCCCAGGGCAAGAGACCCAGTACTTC.

V usage is TRBV7-8 and J usage is TRBJ1-5, with D possibly being TRBD1 (6 bases). With 5 bases removed from V and 7 bases from J, the gap between germline ends came to 24 bases. The CDR3 is made up of 17 amino acids. Germline-derived CDR1 and CDR2 are SGHVS and FQNEAQ. CDR3 region: CASSPGDIRGARQPQHF. DNA of the CDR3: TGTGCCAGCAGCCCTGGGGATATAAGGGGGGCTCGACAGCCCCAGCATTTT.

This clonotype was seen more than once but under ten times. The chain recombines TRBV7-2 with TRBJ2-3; D is unclear. Germline-derived CDR1 and CDR2 are SGHTA and FQGNSA. V shed 1 base and J shed 0 bases, with 8 bases lying between them. The CDR3 is 15 residues long. The CDR3 here is CASSLVPVSTDTQYF. CDR3 bases: TGTGCCAGCAGCTTAGTTCCCGTTAGCACAGATACGCAGTATTTT.

The chain employs TRBV6-1 and TRBJ2-7; 12 bases are a match to TRBD2. CDR3 length equals 17 residues. V was clipped by 1 base and J by 4 bases; unmatched bases: 8. CDR1 and CDR2 (germline): MNHNS, SASEGT. The CDR3 DNA follows: TGTGCCAGCAGTGAAGAAGTGACTAGCGGGGGCATATACGAGCAGTACTTC. Protein sequence: CASSEEVTSGGIYEQYF.

This clonotype was detected a few times. This chain joins TRBV29-1 and TRBJ2-2; TRBD1 matches 9 bases. The length of the CDR3 is 15 residues. Germline V gene data show CDR1 as SQVTM and CDR2 as ANQGSEA. The V segment lost 4 bases and the J segment 4 bases; nucleotides outside the gene matches: 7. The CDR3 is CSVGNRGRSTGELFF. The CDR3 region has the DNA TGCAGCGTTGGGAACAGGGGGCGTAGCACCGGGGAGCTGTTTTTT.

This clonotype was found a few times. This rearrangement joins TRBV7-8 to TRBJ2-1, with D perhaps TRBD1 (5 bases). The germline gives CDR1 SGHVS, CDR2 FQNEAQ. The CDR3 has 16 amino acids. V shed 6 bases and J shed 4 bases, with 19 bases lying between them. This chain's CDR3 is CASRISDMGIYNEQFF. The CDR3 bases are TGTGCCAGCAGAATTTCGGACATGGGCATTTACAATGAGCAGTTCTTC.

This clonotype occurred a few times. The CDR3, as DNA: TGTGCCAGCAGTTACTCCGGCGGGGGGTGGGCCAAAAACATTCAGTACTTC. It specifies CASSYSGGGWAKNIQYF. V and J are TRBV6-2 or TRBV6-3 and TRBJ2-4; 8 bases are a match to TRBD2. The CDR3 covers 17 residues. Germline V gene data show CDR1 as MNHEY and CDR2 as SVGEGT. With V trimmed by 0 bases and J by 1 base, 5 bases remained unmatched.

The gene calls are TRBV4-3 and TRBJ2-7, with 7 bases aligning to TRBD1. This CDR3 is built from 16 residues. CDR1 is LGHNA, CDR2 YSLEER, per germline. J lost 5 bases, V lost 3 bases, and 13 bases had no gene match. CDR3 in amino acids: CASSHTAGTESHEQYF. CDR3 sequence (DNA): TGCGCCAGCAGCCACACCGCCGGGACAGAGTCCCACGAGCAGTACTTC.

There are many counts of this clonotype. This may arise from a read error, as a much more abundant clone is one base away. This chain uses TRBV12-3 or TRBV12-4 with TRBJ2-1; 12 bases are shared with TRBD2. The CDR3 has 14 residues. Losses at the gene ends were 5 bases for V and 15 bases for J; bases not matched to a gene: 11. The CDR3 sequence is CASSVPPGLAGLFF. CDR3 in DNA: TGTGCCAGCAGTGTACCGCCCGGACTAGCGGGACTGTTCTTC.

CDR3 nucleotides: TGTGCCAGCAGCTTAGTCGGAAATACGGGAAACACCATATATTTT. This sequence encodes CASSLVGNTGNTIYF. The chain uses TRBV7-2 and TRBJ1-3; D remains unclear. The germline V gene encodes CDR1 SGHTA and CDR2 FQGNSA. The CDR3 loop spans 15 amino acids. Trimming shortened V by 1 base and J by 4 bases, and 11 bases separated the two germline ends.

Worth noting for this clonotype: At one boundary the junction diverges from the germline segment, which might be a read error. The chain employs TRBV30 and TRBJ2-6, with a possible D match to TRBD1 (6 bases). Germline CDR1 is GTSNPN and CDR2 is SVGIG (reference sequence). This CDR3 contains 17 residues. For the CDR3, the DNA is TGTGTCTGGAGTTTGGCAGGGGTCTCCTCTGGGGCCAACGTCCTGACTTTC. Protein sequence: CVWSLAGVSSGANVLTF.

The V gene is TRBV11-3, the J gene TRBJ2-1; 7 bases map to TRBD2. The V gene's germline CDR1 is SGHNT and CDR2 YENEEA. The CDR3 contains 15 residues. V shed 5 bases, J shed 1 base, and the junction held 5 bases outside the gene matches. The CDR3 nucleotides are TGTGCCAGCAGCCGTCCGGGGGGTTCCTACAATGAGCAGTTCTTC. Translating gives CASSRPGGSYNEQFF.

This clonotype was observed a few times. This chain joins TRBV7-8 and TRBJ1-5, with 7 bases aligning to TRBD1. Germline CDR1 and CDR2: SGHVS and FQNEAQ. Trimming took 0 bases from V and 7 from J; bases not matched to a gene: 6. This CDR3 is 15 amino acids long. The chain's CDR3 is CASSLAAGGGQPQHF. The CDR3 DNA reads TGTGCCAGCAGCTTAGCGGCAGGGGGTGGACAGCCCCAGCATTTT.

V usage is TRBV9 and J usage is TRBJ2-1; 10 bases align to TRBD1. The CDR3 contains 16 residues. The germline CDR1 and CDR2 sequences are SGDLS and YYNGEE. J was trimmed by 3 bases and V by 4 bases; bases with no gene match: 7. CDR3: CASSSLGQGYYNEQFF. DNA for the CDR3: TGTGCCAGCAGCTCTCTGGGACAGGGGTACTACAATGAGCAGTTCTTC. Based on the CDR3 plus reference TRBV9 and TRBJ2-1, the full variable domain is DSGVTQTPKHLITATGQRVTLRCSPRSGDLSVYWYQQSLDQGLQFLIQYYNGEERAKGNILERFSAQQFPDLHSELNLSSLELGDSALYFCASSSLGQGYYNEQFFGPGTRLTVL.

The rearrangement links TRBV4-1 to TRBJ1-2; TRBD1 matches at 9 bases. V lost 1 base, J lost 2 bases, and 2 bases stayed unmatched. The CDR3 covers 15 residues. Germline CDR1 MGHRA, CDR2 YSYEKL. CDR3 bases: TGCGCCAGCAGCCAAGGGGGGACAGGGAACTATGGCTACACCTTC. As protein: CASSQGGTGNYGYTF.

The chain employs TRBV9 and TRBJ1-1, with D unclear. This CDR3 comprises 16 residues. Trimming took 0 bases from V and 9 from J, leaving 21 bases between them. Germline V CDR1 and CDR2: SGDLS, YYNGEE. CDR3 loop: CASSVVVGRREAKAFF. In nucleotides, the CDR3 is TGTGCCAGCAGCGTAGTGGTGGGCAGGAGGGAAGCTAAAGCTTTCTTT.

This clonotype was observed a few times. The chain carries TRBV25-1 and TRBJ2-5; D perhaps matches TRBD1 (6 bases). The ends were cut back, 2 bases at V and 2 bases at J, with 12 bases in the middle. Germline loops: CDR1 MGHDK, CDR2 SYGVNS. CDR3 length: 15 residues. CDR3 residues: CASSEPSRGQETQYF. The CDR3 DNA is TGTGCCAGCAGTGAACCCTCGAGGGGGCAAGAGACCCAGTACTTC.

This clonotype was seen only a few times. This chain joins TRBV13 and TRBJ2-7; no firm D call. Trimming cost V 0 bases and J 2 bases, with 17 bases left between them. The CDR3 is 17 amino acids. Germline V gene lookup returns CDR1 PRHDT and CDR2 FYEKMQ (reference sequence). The CDR3 protein is CASSLGPFSQAAYEQYF. CDR3 bases: TGTGCCAGCAGCTTAGGCCCCTTCTCGCAGGCGGCCTACGAGCAGTACTTC.

This clonotype was detected only a few times. The chain uses TRBV7-9 and TRBJ2-3; 9 nucleotides align to TRBD2. V was clipped by 2 bases and J by 5 bases; unmatched bases: 8. The CDR3 sequence is 16 residues long. CDR1 SEHNR and CDR2 FQNEAQ come from the germline V gene (reference sequence). CDR3 sequence (DNA): TGTGCCAGCAGCTTACCCGCGGGGGGGCCGAGAGATACGCAGTATTTT. It is translated as CASSLPAGGPRDTQYF.

J is TRBJ1-1 and V is TRBV5-1, with D possibly TRBD1 on 5 matching bases. The CDR3 has 17 amino acids. CDR1 is SGHRS, CDR2 YFSETQ, per germline. V was clipped by 5 bases and J by 4 bases, with 24 bases between them. CDR3 bases: TGCGCCAGCAGTGGGACCAGGGCAGACTATCTCGGCACTGAAGCTTTCTTT. Translating it yields CASSGTRADYLGTEAFF.

CDR3 amino acids: CASSPFPGITYEQYF. CDR3 coding DNA: TGTGCCAGCAGCCCGTTTCCAGGGATAACCTACGAGCAGTACTTC. V and J are TRBV12-3 or TRBV12-4 and TRBJ2-7; D is perhaps TRBD1 (5 bases). Trimming shortened V by 6 bases and J by 2 bases, and 17 bases separated the two germline ends. This CDR3 is 15 amino acids long.

The V call is TRBV5-1, the J call TRBJ2-1; 8 nucleotides agree with TRBD2. The CDR3 runs to 17 residues. Losses at the gene ends were 4 bases for V and 2 bases for J; bases not matched to a gene: 11. The V gene's germline CDR1 is SGHRS and CDR2 YFSETQ. The CDR3 DNA sequence: TGCGCCAGCAGCACCACGGGGGGGGACTATCCCTACAATGAGCAGTTCTTC. Protein product: CASSTTGGDYPYNEQFF.

The rearrangement links TRBV2 to TRBJ2-7, with TRBD1 identical over 9 bases. Germline trimming cut 6 bases from V and 5 bases from J; bases unmatched to any gene: 11. This CDR3 has 15 amino acids. The V gene's germline CDR1 is SNHLY and CDR2 FYNNEI. As DNA, the CDR3 is TGTGCCAGCAGCCCCGGGACAGGGTCCATGAACGAGCAGTACTTC. Protein: CASSPGTGSMNEQYF.

For the CDR3, the DNA is TGCGCCAGCGGGACGTCCTACAATGAGCAGTTCTTC. This gives the protein CASGTSYNEQFF. The chain combines TRBV5-1 with TRBJ2-1; perhaps D is TRBD1 or TRBD2 (5 bases each). Germline assignment: CDR1 SGHRS and CDR2 YFSETQ. Trimming removed 7 bases at V and 1 base at J, with 6 bases between. The CDR3 is 12 amino acids. Together with reference TRBV5-1 and TRBJ2-1, the CDR3 gives the full variable domain: KAGVTQTPRYLIKTRGQQVTLSCSPISGHRSVSWYQQTPGQGLQFLFEYFSETQRNKGNFPGRFSGRQFSNSRSEMNVSTLELGDSALYLCASGTSYNEQFFGPGTRLTVL.

A few counts support this clonotype. The rearrangement joins TRBV6-1 to TRBJ2-1; possibly TRBD1 or TRBD2 for D (5 bases each). The V end was cut by 10 bases, the J end by 4 bases, with 20 bases between. Germline CDR1 and CDR2: MNHNS and SASEGT. This CDR3 spans 15 amino acids. The CDR3 sequence: CATSVGRQTYNEQFF. As DNA, the CDR3 is TGTGCCACCTCAGTGGGGAGACAGACTTACAATGAGCAGTTCTTC.

At least ten counts were recorded for this clonotype. The chain joins TRBV24-1 to TRBJ2-4; D may be TRBD1 (6 bases). Germline assignment: CDR1 KGHDR and CDR2 SFDVKD. Deletions cut 2 bases from V and 2 bases from J, with 12 bases between. The CDR3 is made up of 16 amino acids. In DNA, the CDR3 is TGTGCCACCAGTGATTCAGGGGAAGGGTCCAAAAACATTCAGTACTTC. It specifies CATSDSGEGSKNIQYF.

The V gene is TRBV2, the J gene TRBJ1-1; TRBD1 aligns across 11 bases. Germline CDR1 reads SNHLY; CDR2 reads FYNNEI. The CDR3 has 15 amino acids. Trimming removed 6 bases from V and 5 bases from J; junction bases left unmatched: 8. DNA of the CDR3: TGTGCCAGCAGCCACCTTGGGACAGGGGGAACTGAAGCTTTCTTT. This encodes CASSHLGTGGTEAFF.

V usage is TRBV30 and J usage is TRBJ1-4; 8 nucleotides match TRBD1. Germline CDR1 is GTSNPN and CDR2 is SVGIG (reference sequence). With V trimmed by 0 bases and J by 8 bases, 2 bases remained unmatched. This CDR3 is built from 13 residues. CDR3 sequence reads: CAWSVTGGEKLFF. CDR3 in DNA: TGTGCCTGGAGTGTAACAGGGGGGGAAAAACTGTTTTTT.

This clonotype was detected only once. This chain uses TRBV7-2 with TRBJ2-2, with TRBD2 identical over 8 bases. The CDR3 has 13 residues. CDR1 and CDR2 (germline): SGHTA, FQGNSA. The ends lost 8 bases at V and 4 bases at J; junction bases unmatched: 3. CDR3 bases: TGTGCCAGCGGCCGGGGGGGCACCGGGGAGCTGTTTTTT. Amino acids: CASGRGGTGELFF.

This clonotype was recorded a few times. V and J are TRBV7-2 and TRBJ2-4, with D perhaps TRBD1 (7 bases). The CDR3 spans 16 residues. Trimming took 5 bases from V and 0 from J, leaving 14 bases between them. Germline V gene sequence: CDR1 SGHTA, CDR2 FQGNSA. The CDR3, as DNA: TGTGCCAGCAGCCCAGGGGGGTTACTAGCCAAAAACATTCAGTACTTC. It yields the protein CASSPGGLLAKNIQYF.